This T cell receptor beta chain was recorded in a study of CD8 T cells in Susac syndrome. With V trimmed by 3 bases and J by 2 bases, 9 bases remained unmatched. Germline V gives CDR1 SGHRS, CDR2 YFSETQ. This CDR3 has 17 amino acids. Random hexamers were used to reverse transcribe the RNA input (about 0.5 to 1 ug). TCRdb re-analysed the immunoSEQ multiplex PCR reads in MiXCR, keeping a single row per CDR3 protein. This sample has about 190,000 distinct CDR3 sequences; approximately 95% occur once, and the top ten carry about 0.15%. The source is a human donor with Susac syndrome. The sample comprised CD8+ T cells from PBMCs. The chain has TRBV5-1 and TRBJ2-3; TRBD2 aligns across 10 bases. CDR3: CASSWMVAGGPTDTQYF. CDR3 nucleotides: TGCGCCAGCAGCTGGATGGTAGCGGGAGGTCCCACAGATACGCAGTATTTT.